This T cell receptor beta chain stems from a study of OX40 agonist ivuxolimab in advanced cancers. For the study at large: With a range of roughly 20 to 80, age averaged roughly 60 years, and approximately 83% were male. Study-wide results and limits: On average, a greater number of expanded clones characterised CD8+ T cells relative to CD4+.

Assay used: immunoSEQ multiplex PCR; TCRdb lists only in-frame clones, some missing. Here the sample spans more than 50,000 clones, roughly nine tenths being singletons. This clone appeared once. What it binds is unknown. The CDR3 contains 14 residues. Germline V CDR1 and CDR2: SGHTA, FQGTGA. Between the trimmed V and J ends, which lost 2 bases and 0 bases, there was a span of 6 bases. The sequences come from CD4+ or CD8+ T cells sorted from blood, collected in a trial of the OX40 agonist ivuxolimab. The source of this sequence is an adult with an advanced solid tumor such as melanoma, head and neck, liver or kidney cancer. The chain joins TRBV7-3 to TRBJ2-3; D call uncertain. The DNA of the CDR3 is TGTGCCAGCAGCTTAGTAGATAGCACAGATACGCAGTATTTT. Protein sequence: CASSLVDSTDTQYF. Based on the CDR3 plus reference TRBV7-3 and TRBJ2-3, the full variable domain is GAGVSQTPSNKVTEKGKYVELRCDPISGHTALYWYRQSLGQGPEFLIYFQGTGAADDSGLPNDRFFAVRPEGSVSTLKIQRTERGDSAVYLCASSLVDSTDTQYFGPGTRLTVL.